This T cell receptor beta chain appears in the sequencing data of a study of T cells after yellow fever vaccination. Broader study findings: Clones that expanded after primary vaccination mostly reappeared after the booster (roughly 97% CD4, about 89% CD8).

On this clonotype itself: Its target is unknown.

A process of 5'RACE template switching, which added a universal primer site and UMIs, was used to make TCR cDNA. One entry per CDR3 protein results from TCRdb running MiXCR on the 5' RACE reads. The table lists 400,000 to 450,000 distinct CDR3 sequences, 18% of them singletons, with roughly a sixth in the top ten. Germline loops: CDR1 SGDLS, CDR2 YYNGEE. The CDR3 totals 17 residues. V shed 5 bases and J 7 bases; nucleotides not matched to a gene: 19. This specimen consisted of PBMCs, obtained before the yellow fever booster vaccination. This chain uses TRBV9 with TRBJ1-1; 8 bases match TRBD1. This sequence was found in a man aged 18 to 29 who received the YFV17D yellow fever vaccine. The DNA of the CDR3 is TGTGCCAGCAGTCCAGAGGGATCGGGAGGACAGGGCCTTGAAGCTTTCTTT. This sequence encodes CASSPEGSGGQGLEAFF.